Detailed here is one T cell receptor (beta chain). Only in-frame clones appear in the TCRdb table, and some are missing; sequencing was by immunoSEQ multiplex PCR. Of tens of thousands of clones detected, 85% to 95% appear once; the ten largest clones hold 0.25% to 0.3%. This record comes from a study of technical replicates of blood from several donors. The sequence came from a human donor in good health. The source material was T cells isolated from PBMCs.

CDR3 in amino acids: CASSLLYEQYF. CDR3 coding DNA: TGTGCCAGCAGCTTACTCTACGAGCAGTACTTC. V gene TRBV7-9 combines with J gene TRBJ2-7; D call uncertain. Trimming removed 2 bases from V and 3 bases from J, with 2 bases in between. This CDR3 spans 11 amino acids. CDR1 and CDR2 from the germline V gene are SEHNR and FQNEAQ (reference sequence).